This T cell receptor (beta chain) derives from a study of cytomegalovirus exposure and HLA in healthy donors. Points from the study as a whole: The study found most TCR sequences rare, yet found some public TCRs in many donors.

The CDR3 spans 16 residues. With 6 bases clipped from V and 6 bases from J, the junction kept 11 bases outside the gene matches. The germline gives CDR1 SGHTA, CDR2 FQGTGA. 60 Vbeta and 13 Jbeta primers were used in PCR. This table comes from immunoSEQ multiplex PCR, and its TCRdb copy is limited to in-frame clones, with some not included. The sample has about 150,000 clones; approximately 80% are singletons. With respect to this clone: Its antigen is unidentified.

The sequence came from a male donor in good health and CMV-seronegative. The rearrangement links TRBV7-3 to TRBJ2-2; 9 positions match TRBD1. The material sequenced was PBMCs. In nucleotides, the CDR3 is TGTGCCAGCAGTTGGGGGACAGGGACGTTGTCCGGGGAGCTGTTTTTT. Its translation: CASSWGTGTLSGELFF.